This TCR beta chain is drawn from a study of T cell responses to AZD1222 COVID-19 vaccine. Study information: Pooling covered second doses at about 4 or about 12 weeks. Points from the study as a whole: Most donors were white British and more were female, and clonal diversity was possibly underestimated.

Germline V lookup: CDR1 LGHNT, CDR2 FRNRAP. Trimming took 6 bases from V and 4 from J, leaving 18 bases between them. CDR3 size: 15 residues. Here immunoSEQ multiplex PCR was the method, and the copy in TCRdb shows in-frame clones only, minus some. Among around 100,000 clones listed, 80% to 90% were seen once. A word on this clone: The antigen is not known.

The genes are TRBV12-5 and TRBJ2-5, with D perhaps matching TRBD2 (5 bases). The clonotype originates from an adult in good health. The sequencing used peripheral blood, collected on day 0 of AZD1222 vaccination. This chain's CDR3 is CASGKMGTSGETQYF. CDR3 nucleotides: TGTGCTAGTGGAAAGATGGGAACTAGTGGAGAGACCCAGTACTTC. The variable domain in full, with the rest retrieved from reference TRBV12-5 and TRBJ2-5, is DARVTQTPRHKVTEMGQEVTMRCQPILGHNTVFWYRQTMMQGLELLAYFRNRAPLDDSGMPKDRFSAEMPDATLATLKIQPSEPRDSAVYFCASGKMGTSGETQYFGPGTRLLVL.